What follows describes a single T cell receptor beta chain. Its antigen is currently unknown. The germline CDR1 and CDR2 sequences are SGHVS and FQNEAQ. The CDR3 consists of 16 residues. V was trimmed by 3 bases and J by 2 bases, leaving 15 bases between them. The data belong to a study of PD-1 blockade in classical Hodgkin lymphoma. Study-wide results and limits: Whatever underlies the repertoire differences (possibly disease activity or prior therapy) remains undefined. The study reported lower baseline TCR diversity in newly diagnosed patients than in healthy donors. By C4D1 there was a significant rise in CD4+ TCR diversity but not in CD8+ TCR diversity.

Profiled with immunoSEQ multiplex PCR; TCRdb holds only in-frame clones, not every one. This sample yields about 35,000 clones, of which over 75% are seen a single time; about 0.24% belongs to the top ten. Every one of the patients relapsed after autologous stem cell transplantation (brentuximab vedotin exposure was variable). CD4+ T cells were purified from thawed PBMCs by negative selection. Source: CD4+ T cells from blood, taken at baseline. V and J are TRBV7-8 and TRBJ2-3, with D maybe TRBD2 (5 bases). This sequence originates from a human donor with classical Hodgkin lymphoma. For the CDR3, the DNA is TGTGCCAGCAGCTTGCGGACTTTTGGTTCCACAGATACGCAGTATTTT. Translation: CASSLRTFGSTDTQYF.